These 24 T cell receptor beta chains were all obtained from the same sample, sequenced in a study of blood T cell repertoires in COVID-19. Sequencing used immunoSEQ multiplex PCR; TCRdb keeps in-frame clones, though not all of them. Here the sample spans a few hundred thousand clones, about four fifths being singletons. The sequenced sample was PBMCs or T cells enriched from blood (not recorded which). The receptors originated from a woman in her forties or fifties who had recovered from COVID-19.

A note on this clone: The same CDR3 can be traced to other DNA sequences in this sample. The chain joins TRBV27 to TRBJ2-2; D is unresolved. The V gene lost 3 bases and the J gene lost 2 bases, with 7 bases spanning the gap. Germline-derived CDR1 and CDR2 are MNHEY and SMNVEV (reference sequence). The CDR3 totals 14 residues. The CDR3 region is CASSFEVNTGELFF. Here the CDR3 DNA reads TGTGCCAGCAGTTTCGAGGTCAACACCGGGGAGCTGTTTTTT.

The chain employs TRBV7-9 and TRBJ2-5, with 9 bases fitting TRBD2. The germline gives CDR1 SEHNR, CDR2 FQNEAQ (reference sequence). This CDR3 contains 13 residues. V shed 5 bases, J shed 5 bases, and the junction held 3 bases outside the gene matches. CDR3 nucleotide sequence: TGTGCCAGCAGCCGGACTAGCGCGGAGACCCAGTACTTC. This translates into CASSRTSAETQYF.

The chain recombines TRBV14 with TRBJ2-5, with 7 bases aligning to TRBD2. V was pared by 1 base and J by 5 bases, with 7 bases of the junction left unmatched. Germline V CDR1 and CDR2: SGHDN, FVKESK. The CDR3 extends over 15 amino acids. The CDR3 loop reads CASSQGGAGRETQYF. CDR3 in DNA: TGTGCCAGCAGCCAAGGGGGAGCGGGACGGGAGACCCAGTACTTC.

The rearrangement links TRBV11-1 to TRBJ1-6, with TRBD1 identical over 10 bases. The junction had 6 bases not matched to a gene; V was cut back by 5 bases and J by 5 bases. Germline CDR1 and CDR2: SGHAT and FQDESV (reference sequence). This CDR3 region has 16 residues. CDR3 loop: CASSRRQGANNSPLHF. CDR3 DNA sequence: TGTGCCAGCAGCCGTCGACAGGGGGCGAATAATTCACCCCTCCACTTT.

This chain connects TRBV19 to TRBJ1-1, with a tentative D call TRBD1 (6 bases). The CDR3 spans 15 residues. Germline V gives CDR1 LNHDA, CDR2 SQIVND (reference sequence). The germline V and J ends were trimmed by 4 bases and 4 bases, with 16 bases remaining between them. In DNA form, the CDR3 reads TGTGCCAGTAGTAAACAGGGATGGGTGGGCACTGAAGCTTTCTTT. It encodes CASSKQGWVGTEAFF.

The chain combines TRBV19 with TRBJ1-2, with 9 bases lining up with TRBD1. Germline-derived CDR1 and CDR2 are LNHDA and SQIVND (reference sequence). V shed 2 bases and J 2 bases; nucleotides not matched to a gene: 9. There are 17 residues in the CDR3. Written as DNA, the CDR3 is TGTGCCAGTAGTATATGGACAGGGGAAGGGGGGAACTATGGCTACACCTTC. Protein: CASSIWTGEGGNYGYTF.

The J gene is TRBJ1-2, the V gene TRBV11-3, with D possibly matching TRBD1 (5 bases). This CDR3 is 13 amino acids long. Trimming stripped 0 bases from V and 5 bases from J, with 7 bases between. Germline V CDR1 and CDR2: SGHNT, YENEEA. CDR3 in DNA: TGTGCCAGCAGCTTAGAAACAGGATATGGCTACACCTTC. Amino acids: CASSLETGYGYTF. Full variable domain (rest looked up from reference TRBV11-3 and TRBJ1-2): EAGVVQSPRYKIIEKKQPVAFWCNPISGHNTLYWYLQNLGQGPELLIRYENEEAVDDSQLPKDRFSAERLKGVDSTLKIQPAELGDSAVYLCASSLETGYGYTFGSGTRLTVV.

This clone was recorded a few times. This chain connects TRBV5-4 to TRBJ1-2; tentatively, D is TRBD1 (6 bases). CDR3 size: 14 residues. CDR1 SGHNT and CDR2 YYREEE come from the germline V gene (reference sequence). Trimming pared 3 bases from V and 6 bases from J, leaving 15 bases between. The CDR3 region is CASSSVQGTHGYTF. CDR3 DNA sequence: TGTGCCAGCAGCTCCGTACAGGGTACGCATGGCTACACCTTC.

The chain couples TRBV7-6 to TRBJ2-5, with 10 bases identical to TRBD2. This CDR3 region has 16 residues. Unmatched junction bases numbered 3, after V lost 2 bases and J lost 0 bases. Germline assignment: CDR1 SGHVS and CDR2 FNYEAQ. The CDR3 DNA sequence: TGTGCCAGCAGCTTAAGTGGACTAGCGGACCAAGAGACCCAGTACTTC. Its translation: CASSLSGLADQETQYF.

The chain couples TRBV5-6 to TRBJ1-2; D not resolved. CDR1 and CDR2 (germline): SGHDT, YYEEEE. V was cut by 0 bases and J by 3 bases, with 9 bases left in between. The CDR3 has 14 residues. For the CDR3, the DNA is TGTGCCAGCAGCTTGGCGGAGGGCCACTATGGCTACACCTTC. Translated: CASSLAEGHYGYTF.

The chain employs TRBV7-2 and TRBJ1-3; 7 bases line up with TRBD1. The germline gives CDR1 SGHTA, CDR2 FQGNSA. The CDR3 loop spans 16 amino acids. Trimming took 5 bases from V and 2 from J; bases not matched to a gene: 9. The CDR3 sequence: CASSPMTGLTGNTIYF. In DNA, the CDR3 is TGTGCCAGCAGCCCAATGACAGGGTTGACTGGAAACACCATATATTTT.

The CDR3 reads CASRKDLTGNGYTF. The CDR3 nucleotides are TGTGCCAGCAGGAAAGACTTGACAGGGAATGGCTACACCTTC. The chain combines TRBV6-5 with TRBJ1-2; TRBD1 matches at 7 bases. The ends lost 6 bases at V and 6 bases at J; junction bases unmatched: 10. This CDR3 has 14 residues. Germline V gene sequence: CDR1 MNHEY, CDR2 SVGAGI.

The gene calls are TRBV28 and TRBJ2-7; a weak D match, TRBD1 (6 bases). Germline CDR1 and CDR2: MDHEN and SYDVKM. The CDR3 covers 15 residues. Between the trimmed V and J ends, which lost 4 bases and 3 bases, there was a span of 16 bases. The CDR3 is CASSSQGAGHYEQYF. DNA for the CDR3: TGTGCCAGCAGTTCACAGGGAGCAGGCCACTACGAGCAGTACTTC.

The sample holds a few counts of this clone. This chain links TRBV27 with TRBJ1-2; D call uncertain. Between the trimmed V and J ends, which lost 8 bases and 0 bases, there was a span of 13 bases. CDR3 length equals 14 residues. Germline loops: CDR1 MNHEY, CDR2 SMNVEV (reference sequence). Here the CDR3 DNA reads TGTGCCAGCGTACCCGGGTCTCCTAACTATGGCTACACCTTC. Amino acids: CASVPGSPNYGYTF.

V and J are TRBV11-2 and TRBJ2-7, with 8 bases fitting TRBD2. V shed 5 bases, J shed 5 bases, and the junction held 14 bases outside the gene matches. The CDR3 length is 16 residues. Germline assignment: CDR1 SGHAT and CDR2 FQNNGV. The CDR3: CASSPHHGLAGNEQYF. CDR3 coding DNA: TGTGCCAGCAGCCCGCACCACGGACTAGCCGGTAACGAGCAGTACTTC.

The chain uses TRBV5-1 and TRBJ1-1; no clear D gene. V lost 0 bases, J lost 2 bases, and 11 bases lay in between. This CDR3 is built from 15 residues. Germline V CDR1 and CDR2: SGHRS, YFSETQ. The CDR3 DNA reads as TGCGCCAGCAGCTTGGATCTGCGAGCAAACACTGAAGCTTTCTTT. It codes for CASSLDLRANTEAFF.

V usage is TRBV6-5 and J usage is TRBJ1-2; 7 positions match TRBD1. This CDR3 region has 16 residues. Trimming took 2 bases from V and 6 from J; bases not matched to a gene: 12. Germline V gene sequence: CDR1 MNHEY, CDR2 SVGAGI. The CDR3 DNA is TGTGCCAGCAGTTACAGGAACTCGGGACAGAGGGATGGCTACACCTTC. Protein: CASSYRNSGQRDGYTF.

CDR3 residues: CAISGTGTGRTEAFF. In nucleotides, the CDR3 is TGTGCCATCAGTGGGACCGGGACAGGGCGCACTGAAGCTTTCTTT. This chain links TRBV10-3 with TRBJ1-1; 9 bases are shared with TRBD1. The junction had 7 bases not matched to a gene; V was cut back by 4 bases and J by 4 bases. The germline V gene has CDR1 ENHRY and CDR2 SYGVKD. CDR3 length: 15 amino acids.

This clone has a single count. The chain combines TRBV4-3 with TRBJ2-1; 16 bases line up with TRBD2. Trimming removed 3 bases from V and 7 bases from J; junction bases left unmatched: 6. The CDR3 covers 17 residues. The germline V gene encodes CDR1 LGHNA and CDR2 YSLEER. The CDR3 coding sequence is TGCGCCAGCAGCCAGGGGACTAGCGGGGGGGGAATGAATGAGCAGTTCTTC. Translated: CASSQGTSGGGMNEQFF.

This chain links TRBV9 with TRBJ2-3; 11 nucleotides line up with TRBD2. V lost 2 bases and J lost 1; bases outside the gene matches: 3. This CDR3 has 16 amino acids. Germline V gives CDR1 SGDLS, CDR2 YYNGEE. The CDR3 region is CASSVSSGRGTDTQYF. CDR3 DNA sequence: TGTGCCAGCAGCGTCAGTAGCGGGAGGGGCACAGATACGCAGTATTTT.

As to this clone: The sample contains more than one DNA sequence encoding this CDR3. This chain uses TRBV6-5 with TRBJ1-1; TRBD1 matches 8 bases. J was trimmed by 4 bases and V by 2 bases; bases with no gene match: 6. Looked up from germline, CDR1 is MNHEY and CDR2 is SVGAGI. This CDR3 is 15 amino acids long. The DNA of the CDR3 is TGTGCCAGCAGTTACGTCCCCGACAGGGGCACTGAAGCTTTCTTT. This gives the protein CASSYVPDRGTEAFF.

The DNA for the CDR3 is TGTGCCACCAGCAGAACTAGCGGACAAGAGACCCAGTACTTC. It specifies CATSRTSGQETQYF. The rearrangement links TRBV15 to TRBJ2-5; 8 nucleotides match TRBD2. Trimming at V came to 2 bases and at J to 2 bases, leaving 1 base not matched to a gene. This CDR3 has 14 amino acids. Germline V lookup: CDR1 LNHNV, CDR2 YYDKDF (reference sequence).

The gene calls are TRBV19 and TRBJ1-6; D call uncertain. The germline gives CDR1 LNHDA, CDR2 SQIVND (reference sequence). V gave up 1 base and J gave up 13 bases, with 8 bases separating them. This CDR3 has 12 residues. The CDR3 DNA is TGTGCCAGTAGTATAGGACACGTCCCCCTCCACTTT. Residues: CASSIGHVPLHF.

The gene calls are TRBV14 and TRBJ1-1; D uncertain. V was clipped by 1 base and J by 7 bases, with 10 bases between them. Germline V gene data show CDR1 as SGHDN and CDR2 as FVKESK. The CDR3 loop spans 13 amino acids. The CDR3 protein is CASSQVAGSEAFF. CDR3 coding DNA: TGTGCCAGCAGCCAAGTAGCGGGCAGTGAAGCTTTCTTT.